This T cell receptor (beta chain) was sequenced in a study of blood T cells in healthy people across ages. A minimum of 5.5 micrograms of total RNA was extracted per sample. A second PCR of roughly 7 to 11 cycles used a sample-barcoded 5' primer and a J-beta primer mix. TCRdb called the 5' RACE reads again in MiXCR, with one record for every CDR3 protein. The data contain approximately 600,000 distinct CDR3 sequences, approximately 50% of them singletons. Germline loops: CDR1 SEHNR, CDR2 FQNEAQ (reference sequence). This CDR3 region has 15 residues. V lost 0 bases and J lost 5; bases outside the gene matches: 5.

This TCR came from a man between 60 and 75 years old in good health. J is TRBJ2-5 and V is TRBV7-9; 8 nucleotides line up with TRBD2. Sequenced sample: blood. CDR3 protein: CASSLARGGEETQYF. The CDR3 DNA is TGTGCCAGCAGCTTAGCTCGGGGGGGCGAGGAGACCCAGTACTTC.